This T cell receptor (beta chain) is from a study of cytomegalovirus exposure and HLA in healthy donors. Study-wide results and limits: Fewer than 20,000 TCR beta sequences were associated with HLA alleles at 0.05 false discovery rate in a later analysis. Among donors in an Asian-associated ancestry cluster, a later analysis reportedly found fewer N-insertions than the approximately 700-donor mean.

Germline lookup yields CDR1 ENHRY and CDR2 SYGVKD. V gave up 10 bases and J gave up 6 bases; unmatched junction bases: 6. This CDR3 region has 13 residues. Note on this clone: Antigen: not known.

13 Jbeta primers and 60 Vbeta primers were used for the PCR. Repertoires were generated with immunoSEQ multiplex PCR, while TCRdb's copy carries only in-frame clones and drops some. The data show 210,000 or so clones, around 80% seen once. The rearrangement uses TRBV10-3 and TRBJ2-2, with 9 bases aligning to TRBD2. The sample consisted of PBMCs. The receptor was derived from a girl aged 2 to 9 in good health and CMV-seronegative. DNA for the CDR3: TGTGCCACCGGGACTAGCTTTCCCGGGGAGCTGTTTTTT. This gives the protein CATGTSFPGELFF.